This TCR beta chain was obtained from a study of shared clonotypes between healthy human individuals (dated by TCRdb to the early 2020s). Regarding the complete study: The cohort comprised a couple of women and a few men aged 18 to 49 years. For each donor, CD4 naive and CD4 memory were each given three plates, CD8 naive was given two plates, and CD8 memory was given one plate. Blood TCR repertoires of five healthy adults were deeply sequenced to estimate repertoire size and the extent of clonotype sharing between individuals. To increase sequencing depth and limit assay-specific biases, TCR repertoire library preparation and sequencing were carried out by different laboratories using diverse techniques. Each donor's leukapheresis produced roughly between roughly 0.85 and 9.5 billion PBMCs. The investigation overall reported the following: Naive subsets generally had larger estimated clonotype richness than memory subsets. When a few donors were compared, the shared fraction of clonotypes was roughly 4.8% for naive CD4, around 4% for naive CD8, 2% to 2.5% for memory CD4, and around 0.4% for memory CD8. Compared with non-shared clonotypes, the clonotypes found in all four sorted-subset donors had higher generation probabilities. Only blood was sampled, and tissue TCR repertoires likely differ from those in blood. Pairwise subsampling indicated that sequencing depth was expected to affect the degree of clonotype sharing among donors. Rarefaction of sorted-subset datasets indicated incomplete sequencing despite the large sequencing depth. Because the study included only a small number of donors, the genetic and exposure-history diversity represented was limited.

Turning to this clone: Its antigen is unknown. No qualities accompany the bases; no much larger clone lies one base away.

Looking up the germline V gene yields CDR1 SNHLY and CDR2 FYNNEI. V and J are truncated by 9 bases and 3 bases respectively, leaving an intervening sequence of 9 bases. The CDR3 numbers 12 residues from cysteine through phenylalanine. This entry keeps only the CDR3 DNA: 36 bases, framed from base 1. The donors were healthy, HIV-negative adults with no recently reported acute infections or vaccinations. Every donor was a Caucasian adult residing in Nashville, Tennessee, USA. CD4+ T cells were enriched by magnetic negative selection, after which naive cells were positively selected on CD45RA and the negative fraction was taken as the memory subset. Blood was collected by leukapheresis, and PBMCs were isolated by Ficoll-Histopaque density gradient centrifugation and then cryopreserved in liquid nitrogen vapor phase. Analytical flow cytometry was used to check the purity and quantity of every magnetically sorted T cell population. From each sorted fraction, genomic DNA was isolated and quantified by UV absorbance on a Nanodrop 2000c.

Using the deep immunoSEQ assay, TCR CDR3 regions were amplified from genomic DNA by multiplex PCR. Extracted genomic DNA from each cell subset was distributed evenly across all wells of several immunoSEQ 96-well plates, and each plate was treated as a replicate. For sorted subsets, each replicate PCR was loaded with approximately 200 ng genomic DNA, equivalent to approximately 27,000 T cell genomes. Purified libraries were measured with a Qubit 3.0 fluorometer, size-checked on a Bioanalyzer 2100, and measured again with the KAPA Library Quantification kit. A separate single-read 150-cycle Illumina NextSeq 550 flow cell was used to sequence each immunoSEQ 96-well plate. In the authors' own workflow: Because the immunoSEQ output included only junctional sequences and no quality scores, the filtering could not be the same as the filtering used for full-length reads. To assign V/J genes and CDR3, sequences were annotated against IMGT germline references using PyIR, a Python wrapper for IgBLAST v1.9. Reads were removed for weak V/J assignments (E-value above 1e-6), missing CDR3, stop codons, out-of-frame junctions, or ambiguous translated residues. V3J clonotypes were defined by identical inferred V gene, J gene, and CDR3 amino acid sequence. Percentage overlap between repertoires was computed as shared unique clonotypes divided by the size of the smaller repertoire. Richness of each repertoire was evaluated using RTK rarefaction, the Chao1 estimator, and Recon v2.1 estimates of unobserved clonotypes. Generation probabilities were computed with OLGA for all TCRbeta clonotypes obtained by the gDNA method from a handful of donors. TCRdb retrieved this table from immuneACCESS and kept in-frame rearrangements only. Not all clones are present; in checked studies, unresolved V genes account for under half, and no reason is known for the remainder. V and J calls and clone size are those listed in that table; D and trimming were worked out from the DNA. Present in this sample are 1,400,000 or so clones, approximately 98.5% of which were seen just once. The ten largest clones add up to under 0.45% of the sample.

The chain is made from TRBV2 and TRBJ2-1; the D gene lacks a confident call. This TCR came from a man in his thirties or forties in good health. The sequenced sample was naive CD4+ T cells sorted from blood. The cell subset or site label of this sample denotes: CD45RA+ positively selected. Here the CDR3 is given as CARGRRYNEQFF. In nucleotide form, the sequence is TGTGCCAGGGGCAGGCGCTACAATGAGCAGTTCTTC.